The subject of this entry is one T cell receptor (beta chain). This clonotype was detected many times. No cognate antigen has been identified for it. Per-nucleotide qualities are absent, and no much larger clonotype sits a single base away. The sample originates from a study of early T cells in non-severe SARS-CoV-2 infection (dated by TCRdb to about 2021). Looking at the study overall: Bulk RNA from unsorted whole blood was used for TCR sequencing, so alpha and beta chains could not be paired. Points the paper makes about the study in general: VDJdb matching was skewed toward anti-spike CD8 responses, so virus-specific expansions were likely underestimated and private and CD4 specificities were missed.

This was a case-control study nested in a cohort of healthcare workers in London, UK, who had nasopharyngeal swab PCR tests and blood samples taken every week. Healthcare workers were recruited between 23 and 31 March 2020, during the week of the UK lockdown, and were followed weekly for up to roughly 15 weeks. Library preparation was by 5' RACE. These reads were obtained on a NextSeq 500. To correct for sequencing error and PCR bias, the TCR library protocol tagged individual cDNA molecules with unique molecular identifiers. Both TCR alpha and beta chains were sequenced, and tight co-correlation was observed between alpha and beta sequence abundances in each sample. Regarding the original processing steps: V gene, J gene and CDR3 annotation of TCR sequences was performed with Decombinator V4. Expanded TCRs were defined as changing significantly between any two time points under a Poisson model with p below 0.0001. TCR abundances were normalised to the total number of TCRs sequenced per sample and expressed as counts per million. VDJdb, accessed 1 November 2021, was searched for CMV, EBV and SARS-CoV-2 annotated TCRs, with TCRs annotated for multiple antigens excluded. TCRdb redid the processing of the public reads, applying fastp at Q25 and MiXCR, and retained in-frame beta chains. Rows matching on CDR3 protein sequence are summarized as one entry with the most common DNA and genes. V and J calls and clone size were set by TCRdb, not the authors. The sample table lists over 50,000 distinct CDR3 sequences, roughly 7.1% of them with a count of one. The ten largest clones take up roughly a tenth of the sample.

Sequencing used whole blood, obtained at baseline. The clonotype comes from an adult who was a healthcare worker with PCR-confirmed SARS-CoV-2 infection or an uninfected control (not recorded which).

The DNA is TGTGCCAGCTCATCGGGACTGTTAGCCAAAAACATTCAGTACTTC. Translated, this is CASSSGLLAKNIQYF. In this chain, TRBV18 is recombined with TRBJ2-4, with a tentative D gene TRBD2 over 6 matching bases. V gives up 5 bases and J gives up 0 bases, and the segment between their germline ends measures 11 bases. The germline V gene sets CDR1 to KGHSH and CDR2 to LQKENI. Reading from cysteine to phenylalanine, the CDR3 counts 15 amino acids. The retained sequence is limited to the CDR3, 45 bases, with the frame set at the first base.